This record covers a single T cell receptor beta chain. Original data processing: Reference gene primer amplification gave nucleated cell count estimates. Some clones are missing from TCRdb's copy, which holds only in-frame ones; the method was immunoSEQ multiplex PCR. Clone size and the V and J calls come from that table; the DNA yielded D and trimming. The sample gives about 240,000 clones, under 85% of which show up once; over 4.5% is in the top ten. The entry originates in a study of blood T cell repertoires in COVID-19. Study context: Whether acute or convalescent, the COVID-19 samples came from the United States, Italy and Spain. Sample material is recorded as cDNA or gDNA derived from T cells, B-cell-depleted T cells, or PBMCs.

The trim removed 3 bases at V and 2 bases at J, leaving 3 bases unmatched. The CDR3 runs 16 residues. Germline CDR1 and CDR2: SGHTS and YDEGEE. V usage is TRBV5-8 and J usage is TRBJ2-2; 11 nucleotides align to TRBD2. This receptor was obtained from a human donor in a cohort sampled during active COVID-19. The specimen was peripheral blood. CDR3 loop: CASSSRLAGNTGELFF. CDR3 bases: TGTGCCAGCAGCTCGAGACTAGCGGGAAACACCGGGGAGCTGTTTTTT. The whole variable domain, filled in from reference TRBV5-8 and TRBJ2-2, reads EAGVTQSPTHLIKTRGQQATLRCSPISGHTSVYWYQQALGLGLQFLLWYDEGEERNRGNFPPRFSGRQFPNYSSELNVNALELEDSALYLCASSSRLAGNTGELFFGEGSRLTVL.